Listed below are T cell receptor beta chains from one sample, sequenced in a study of PD-1 blockade in classical Hodgkin lymphoma. Libraries were prepared by immunoSEQ multiplex PCR; TCRdb keeps only in-frame clonotypes and omits some of them. The repertoire includes tens of thousands of clones, about 80% of them detected once, and approximately 18% sits in the top ten. The sequencing here drew on peripheral blood mononuclear cells (PBMCs), taken before the fourth cycle of nivolumab. These receptors all come from a human donor with classical Hodgkin lymphoma. Each CDR3 is given with its conserved first and last residue. A D gene is named only where the DNA matches it firmly. Size is omitted from some rows. Given values are once, few, many or a class for expanded clones.

V gene,J gene,D gene,clone size,CDR3 DNA,CDR3 protein
TRBV5-1,TRBJ1-3,.,.,TGCGCCAGCAGCTTGGCCTCGCGAACTGGAGACACCATATATTTT,CASSLASRTGDTIYF
TRBV5-6,TRBJ2-3,TRBD2,.,TGTGCCAGCAGCACCGACCCTCGGGGGGGCTTTAGCACAGATACGCAGTATTTT,CASSTDPRGGFSTDTQYF
TRBV5-4,TRBJ2-7,TRBD2,.,TGTGCCAGCAGCCATATTTCTAGCGGGAGATTTCACGAGCAGTACTTC,CASSHISSGRFHEQYF
TRBV10-3,TRBJ2-7,TRBD1,.,TGTGCCATCAGTGAGCAGACAGGGTTTACTGCCTACGAGCAGTACTTC,CAISEQTGFTAYEQYF
TRBV19,TRBJ2-3,.,.,TGTGCCAGTAGTCCGAGGAACCCTCGGGATACGCAGTATTTT,CASSPRNPRDTQYF
TRBV28,TRBJ2-3,.,.,TGTGCCAGCAGTTTTGATACGCAGTATTTT,CASSFDTQYF
TRBV5-1,TRBJ2-3,.,.,TGCGCCAGCAGCCCGGTCGGGTGGGGGGCCCCAGATACGCAGTATTTT,CASSPVGWGAPDTQYF
TRBV4-2,TRBJ1-6,.,once,TGTGCCAGCAGCCAAGATCAGGGTAGGGGTTCACCCCTCCACTTT,CASSQDQGRGSPLHF
TRBV9,TRBJ2-3,TRBD2,.,TGTGCCAGCAGCGTCTCTGGACTAGCGGGGGGCACAGATACGCAGTATTTT,CASSVSGLAGGTDTQYF
TRBV5-1,TRBJ2-1,.,.,TGCGCCAGCAGCTGGGACGGATACAATGAGCAGTTCTTC,CASSWDGYNEQFF